Listed below are T cell receptor beta chains from one sample, sequenced in a study of cytomegalovirus exposure and HLA in healthy donors. The table came from immunoSEQ multiplex PCR; TCRdb's copy has only in-frame clones and leaves some out. Among roughly 90,000 clones listed, approximately 69% were seen once. The sequenced sample consisted of PBMCs. These receptors came from a young man in good health and CMV-seropositive. CDR3s include the opening cysteine and the closing phenylalanine or tryptophan. The D gene is left open where the match is weak. Rows may omit the clone size; those that give it use once, few, many or a size class.

v_gene	abundance	j_gene	d_gene	CDR3nt	CDR3aa
TRBV4-2	few	TRBJ2-1	TRBD2	TGTGCCAGCAGCCGAACACTAGCGGGGACCTACAATGAGCAGTTCTTC	CASSRTLAGTYNEQFF
TRBV30	NA	TRBJ2-5	TRBD2	TGTGCCTGGAGTCGGGCTAGCGGGGGGCCCGGGCAAGAGACCCAGTACTTC	CAWSRASGGPGQETQYF
TRBV30	NA	TRBJ1-5	NA	TGTGCCTGGAGTGTAGGAACAGCGGGCCAGCCCCAGCATTTT	CAWSVGTAGQPQHF
TRBV29-1	NA	TRBJ2-6	NA	TGCAGCGTCCCCGCGAAAGACACTGGGGCCAACGTCCTGACTTTC	CSVPAKDTGANVLTF
TRBV10-3	NA	TRBJ2-3	NA	TGTGCCATCAGGCAGGGGCTAAGCACAGATACGCAGTATTTT	CAIRQGLSTDTQYF
TRBV7-7	NA	TRBJ2-2	TRBD1	TGTGCTAGCAGCTTAACGGGACAGGGGGGCCTCACCGGGGAGCTGTTTTTT	CASSLTGQGGLTGELFF
TRBV15	NA	TRBJ2-7	TRBD2	TGTGCCACCAGCAGAGACCCTAGCGGTACCTACGAGCAGTACTTC	CATSRDPSGTYEQYF
TRBV2	NA	TRBJ1-2	NA	TGTGCCAGCAGAAGTGGGCAGGCGATCTACACCTTC	CASRSGQAIYTF
TRBV27	NA	TRBJ2-1	TRBD1	TGTGCCAGCAGTGACAGGGTGGGTGAGCAGTTCTTC	CASSDRVGEQFF
TRBV11-3	NA	TRBJ2-7	TRBD1	TGTGCCAGCAGCCTGGGACAGGGAGGCTCGCAGTACTTC	CASSLGQGGSQYF
TRBV10-1	NA	TRBJ2-3	NA	TGCGCCAGCAGTGAGTCCCGGGTGGGAGATACGCAGTATTTT	CASSESRVGDTQYF
TRBV29-1	NA	TRBJ1-2	TRBD1	TGCAGCGTTGATTCGGCAGGGGGTCTCTATGGCTACACCTTC	CSVDSAGGLYGYTF
TRBV5-1	NA	TRBJ1-2	TRBD1	TGCGCCAGCAGCTTGGAGGACAGGGGGCAGGATGGCTACACCTTC	CASSLEDRGQDGYTF
TRBV9	NA	TRBJ2-5	TRBD2	TGTGCCAGCAGCGTAGGGGCTAGCGGGGTTCAAGAGACCCAGTACTTC	CASSVGASGVQETQYF
TRBV4-3	NA	TRBJ1-1	NA	TGCGCCAGCCGGAGAGGAGTTGGACTAAACACTGAAGCTTTCTTT	CASRRGVGLNTEAFF